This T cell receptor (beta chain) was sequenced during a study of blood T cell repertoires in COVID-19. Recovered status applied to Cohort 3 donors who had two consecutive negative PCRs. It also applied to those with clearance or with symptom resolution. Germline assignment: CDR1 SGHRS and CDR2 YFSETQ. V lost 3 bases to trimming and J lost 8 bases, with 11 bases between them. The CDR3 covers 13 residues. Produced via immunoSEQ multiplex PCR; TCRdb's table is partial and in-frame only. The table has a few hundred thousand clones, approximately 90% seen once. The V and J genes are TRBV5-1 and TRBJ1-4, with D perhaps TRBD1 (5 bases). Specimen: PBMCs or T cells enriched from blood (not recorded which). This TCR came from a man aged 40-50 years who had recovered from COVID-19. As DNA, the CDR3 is TGCGCCAGCAGCTCCAGGGTTAACGAAAAACTGTTTTTT. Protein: CASSSRVNEKLFF. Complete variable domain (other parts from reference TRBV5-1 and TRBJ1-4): KAGVTQTPRYLIKTRGQQVTLSCSPISGHRSVSWYQQTPGQGLQFLFEYFSETQRNKGNFPGRFSGRQFSNSRSEMNVSTLELGDSALYLCASSSRVNEKLFFGSGTQLSVL.